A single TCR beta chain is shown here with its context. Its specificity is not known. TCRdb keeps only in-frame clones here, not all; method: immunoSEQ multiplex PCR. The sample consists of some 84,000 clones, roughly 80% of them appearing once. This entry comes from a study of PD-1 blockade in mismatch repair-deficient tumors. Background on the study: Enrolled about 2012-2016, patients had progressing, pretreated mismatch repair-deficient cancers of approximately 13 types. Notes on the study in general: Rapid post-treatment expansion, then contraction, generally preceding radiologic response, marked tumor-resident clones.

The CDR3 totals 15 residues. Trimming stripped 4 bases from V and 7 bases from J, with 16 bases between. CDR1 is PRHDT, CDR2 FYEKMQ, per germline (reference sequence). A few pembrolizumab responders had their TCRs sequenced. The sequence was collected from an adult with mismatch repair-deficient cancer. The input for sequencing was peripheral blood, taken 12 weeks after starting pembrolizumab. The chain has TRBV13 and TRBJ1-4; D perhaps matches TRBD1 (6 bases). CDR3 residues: CASSSRGGRGEKLFF. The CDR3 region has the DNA TGTGCCAGCAGCTCCAGGGGAGGTCGGGGTGAAAAACTGTTTTTT.